These 17 T cell receptor beta chains came from one sample sequenced in a study of graft-versus-host responses after intestinal transplantation. Which antigens these TCRs recognize remains unknown. The table came from immunoSEQ multiplex PCR; TCRdb's copy has only in-frame clones and leaves some out. The table includes some 70,000 clones, roughly 84% detected once. Source: unstimulated CD8+ T cells sorted from spleen or lymph node cells, taken before transplant. The receptors here all came from a human donor who was the organ donor for an intestinal transplant.

The chain has TRBV9 and TRBJ2-7; D call uncertain. Trimming took 0 bases from V and 2 from J, leaving 9 bases between them. Germline lookup yields CDR1 SGDLS and CDR2 YYNGEE. CDR3 size: 14 residues. The CDR3 sequence is CASSVDPVTYEQYF. DNA of the CDR3: TGTGCCAGCAGCGTAGATCCAGTTACCTACGAGCAGTACTTC.

This chain links TRBV5-6 with TRBJ2-1; 8 bases match TRBD2. The CDR3 is made up of 18 amino acids. With V trimmed by 7 bases and J by 5 bases, 20 bases remained unmatched. Germline V gene data show CDR1 as SGHDT and CDR2 as YYEEEE. The CDR3 loop is CASHTILRGAGPDNEQFF. Here the CDR3 DNA reads TGTGCCAGCCACACAATCCTGCGGGGGGCGGGCCCCGACAATGAGCAGTTCTTC.

The V gene is TRBV27, the J gene TRBJ2-5; 7 bases match TRBD1. The CDR3 runs to 14 residues. Germline V lookup: CDR1 MNHEY, CDR2 SMNVEV (reference sequence). V lost 5 bases and J lost 3; bases outside the gene matches: 6. Here the CDR3 reads CASSMWTGEETQYF. The CDR3 DNA reads as TGTGCCAGCAGTATGTGGACAGGTGAAGAGACCCAGTACTTC.

In nucleotides, the CDR3 is TGTGCCAGCAGCCAGACCCCAGGGGGGGGGTACCAAGAGACCCAGTACTTC. It yields the protein CASSQTPGGGYQETQYF. The chain recombines TRBV4-2 with TRBJ2-5; D might be TRBD1 or TRBD2, each matching 7 bases. Germline CDR1 is LGHNA and CDR2 is YNFKEQ. Trimming took 3 bases from V and 0 from J, leaving 17 bases between them. The CDR3 is 17 amino acids.

The CDR3 DNA follows: TGCAGTGCTGTACCCGAGGACAGTACCTTAAGCGAGCAGTACTTC. Protein sequence: CSAVPEDSTLSEQYF. The V gene is TRBV29-1, the J gene TRBJ2-7; D is possibly TRBD1 (6 bases). This CDR3 spans 15 amino acids. The germline V gene has CDR1 SQVTM and CDR2 ANQGSEA.

This chain uses TRBV9 with TRBJ1-1; a possible D gene is TRBD1 (5 bases). Germline assignment: CDR1 SGDLS and CDR2 YYNGEE. The CDR3 runs 15 residues. V lost 4 bases and J 6 bases, leaving 19 bases between the germline ends. The CDR3 protein is CASSPTRGFGAEAFF. The CDR3 DNA sequence: TGTGCCAGCAGCCCGACAAGGGGATTCGGGGCTGAAGCTTTCTTT.

The chain combines TRBV6-6 with TRBJ1-2; TRBD1 might be the D (6 bases). V was clipped by 4 bases and J by 7 bases, with 13 bases between them. Germline CDR1 reads MNHNY; CDR2 reads SVGAGI (reference sequence). This CDR3 spans 13 amino acids. The CDR3 is CASSSGGGSGYTF. The DNA for the CDR3 is TGTGCCAGCAGTTCGGGGGGCGGGAGTGGCTACACCTTC.

The chain links TRBV6-1 to TRBJ1-2, with TRBD1 as a possible D gene (6 bases). Germline CDR1 is MNHNS and CDR2 is SASEGT. The CDR3 sequence is 13 residues long. Deletions cut 7 bases from V and 5 bases from J, with 14 bases between. CDR3 region: CASKDRFLYGYTF. The CDR3 DNA follows: TGTGCCAGCAAAGACAGGTTTTTATATGGCTACACCTTC.

The chain recombines TRBV7-8 with TRBJ1-1; tentatively, D is TRBD1 (5 bases). V shed 8 bases and J shed 1 base, with 17 bases lying between them. This CDR3 comprises 15 residues. Germline CDR1 reads SGHVS; CDR2 reads FQNEAQ. CDR3 in DNA: TGTGCCAGCGGGGGGGGATTTAGAGAGAACACTGAAGCTTTCTTT. This codes for CASGGGFRENTEAFF.

The chain uses TRBV9 and TRBJ2-1; 7 bases match TRBD2. Germline V gene data show CDR1 as SGDLS and CDR2 as YYNGEE. The CDR3 sequence is 15 residues long. V was pared by 6 bases and J by 2 bases, with 8 bases of the junction left unmatched. CDR3 sequence (DNA): TGTGCCAGCACTCCTCCGGGACTAACCTACAATGAGCAGTTCTTC. This sequence encodes CASTPPGLTYNEQFF.

The CDR3 loop reads CSVADGLLYGYTF. The CDR3 coding sequence is TGCAGCGTAGCGGACGGCTTACTCTATGGCTACACCTTC. The V gene is TRBV29-1, the J gene TRBJ1-2, with unresolved D. V lost 6 bases, J lost 4 bases, and 15 bases lay in between. The V gene's germline CDR1 is SQVTM and CDR2 ANQGSEA. The CDR3 is 13 residues long. The complete variable domain, with remaining parts taken from reference TRBV29-1 and TRBJ1-2, reads SAVISQKPSRDICQRGTSLTIQCQVDSQVTMMFWYRQQPGQSLTLIATANQGSEATYESGFVIDKFPISRPNLTFSTLTVSNMSPEDSSIYLCSVADGLLYGYTFGSGTRLTVV.

V gene TRBV6-5 combines with J gene TRBJ1-6; unclear D gene. Germline lookup yields CDR1 MNHEY and CDR2 SVGAGI. The length of the CDR3 is 15 residues. The germline V and J ends were trimmed by 7 bases and 5 bases, with 15 bases remaining between them. Here the CDR3 reads CASNKQSPNNSPLHF. The DNA of the CDR3 is TGTGCCAGCAACAAACAGAGTCCCAATAATTCACCCCTCCACTTT.

The chain recombines TRBV29-1 with TRBJ1-2, with a tentative D call TRBD1 (6 bases). V lost 6 bases and J 8 bases, leaving 19 bases between the germline ends. The CDR3 covers 13 residues. In germline, CDR1 is SQVTM, CDR2 ANQGSEA. The CDR3, as DNA: TGCAGCGTCTTGACAGGCCACCACGGGGGCTACACCTTC. This gives the protein CSVLTGHHGGYTF.

This clone was detected once. The gene calls are TRBV18 and TRBJ2-7; tentative D call: TRBD2 (6 bases). The CDR3 covers 15 residues. V was trimmed by 3 bases and J by 2 bases, leaving 14 bases between them. Germline V gene lookup returns CDR1 KGHSH and CDR2 LQKENI. The CDR3 DNA reads TGTGCCAGCTCACCGGGGAGGCGGGGAACCTACGAGCAGTACTTC. The encoded protein is CASSPGRRGTYEQYF.

The rearrangement uses TRBV5-6 and TRBJ1-5, with no clear D. Trimming pared 4 bases from V and 3 bases from J, leaving 5 bases between. CDR1 is SGHDT and CDR2 is YYEEEE in the germline V gene. This CDR3 is 12 amino acids long. Here the CDR3 reads CASSQTNQPQHF. Written as DNA, the CDR3 is TGTGCCAGCAGCCAGACCAATCAGCCCCAGCATTTT.

This clone was picked up one time. This chain joins TRBV4-1 and TRBJ2-5; D gene uncertain. The CDR3 runs to 15 residues. CDR1 and CDR2 from the germline V gene are MGHRA and YSYEKL. Between the trimmed V and J ends, which lost 0 bases and 2 bases, there was a span of 10 bases. DNA of the CDR3: TGCGCCAGCAGCCAAGATGGTTGGGGTCAAGAGACCCAGTACTTC. Residues: CASSQDGWGQETQYF.

The chain combines TRBV27 with TRBJ2-3, with a possible D match to TRBD2 (5 bases). This CDR3 has 16 residues. The germline V gene has CDR1 MNHEY and CDR2 SMNVEV (reference sequence). Trimming took 1 base from V and 2 from J, leaving 13 bases between them. Here the CDR3 reads CASSLLGGRYTDTQYF. In nucleotides, the CDR3 is TGTGCCAGCAGTTTATTAGGTGGGAGATACACAGATACGCAGTATTTT.